This is a list of T cell receptor beta chains from one sample in a study of glioma-infiltrating T cells. TCRdb itself ran the multiplex PCR reads through MiXCR, one entry per CDR3 protein. The sample shows over 100,000 distinct CDR3 sequences, under 30% of them seen only once. The sequenced sample was glioma tissue, nonneoplastic brain tissue, or PBMCs (not recorded which). Receptors originate from a human donor with low-grade glioma or glioblastoma, undergoing nonglioma brain surgery, or in good health (not recorded which). The CDR3 runs from the conserved cysteine through the conserved F or W. A D gene is named only where the DNA matches it firmly. Part of the rows lack a size; the others show once, few, many or a class for expanded clones.

>15|NA|TRBJ2-7|TRBV6-2/TRBV6-3|many
CASSYLLVVSYEQYF
TGTGCCAGCAGTTACCTACTAGTGGTCTCCTACGAGCAGTACTTC
>16|NA|TRBJ2-6|TRBV2|NA
CGSSRLGTKGANVLTF
TGTGGCAGCTCTCGCCTCGGGACGAAAGGGGCCAACGTCCTGACTTTC
>16|NA|TRBJ2-4|TRBV6-2/TRBV6-3|many
CASSFGTLIAKNIQYF
TGTGCCAGCAGTTTTGGGACACTTATAGCCAAAAACATTCAGTACTTC
>15|NA|TRBJ2-2|TRBV27|many
CASSGRDKNTGELFF
TGTGCCAGCAGTGGCCGGGACAAGAACACCGGGGAGCTGTTTTTT
>13|NA|TRBJ2-7|TRBV7-9|many
CASSFGESYEQYF
TGTGCCAGCAGCTTTGGGGAGTCCTACGAGCAGTACTTC
>15|TRBD2|TRBJ2-7|TRBV28|many
CASSPSGAEDYEQYF
TGTGCCAGCAGCCCTAGCGGGGCTGAAGACTACGAGCAGTACTTC
>13|NA|TRBJ2-5|TRBV7-2|many
CASSSQSQTPQYF
TGTGCCAGCAGCTCGCAGAGTCAGACCCCCCAGTACTTC
>15|NA|TRBJ1-1|TRBV7-9|NA
CASSRYTGRVTAAFF
TGTGCCAGCAGCAGATACACGGGGAGAGTCACTGCAGCGTTCTTT
>16|TRBD2|TRBJ2-1|TRBV3-1|many
CASSQVGGGARNEQFF
TGTGCCAGCAGCCAAGTTGGCGGGGGGGCCCGTAATGAGCAGTTCTTC
>14|TRBD2|TRBJ2-7|TRBV15|many
CATSRTSGNYEQYF
TGTGCCACCAGCAGGACTAGCGGGAACTACGAGCAGTACTTC
>13|NA|TRBJ1-2|TRBV12-3/TRBV12-4|many
CASTPAPESGYTF
TGTGCCAGCACCCCCGCGCCGGAGTCTGGCTACACCTTC
>17|NA|TRBJ2-1|TRBV4-1|NA
CASSQDSGASSYNEQFF
TGCGCCAGCAGCCAAGATTCCGGGGCAAGCTCCTACAATGAGCAGTTCTTC
>18|TRBD1|TRBJ2-6|TRBV7-9|once
CASSSDRDRESGANVLTF
TGTGCCAGCAGCTCTGACCGGGACAGGGAATCTGGGGCCAACGTCCTGACTTTC
>14|NA|TRBJ1-1|TRBV5-4|many
CASNPGGMNTEAFF
TGTGCCAGCAACCCGGGCGGAATGAACACTGAAGCTTTCTTT
>12|NA|TRBJ2-1|TRBV29-1|many
CSVRPAYNEQFF
TGCAGCGTTCGGCCAGCCTACAATGAGCAGTTCTTC
>15|TRBD1|TRBJ1-1|TRBV6-2/TRBV6-3|many
CASRPYQGAPFEAFF
TGTGCCAGCAGACCCTATCAGGGGGCTCCGTTTGAAGCTTTCTTT
>13|NA|TRBJ1-1|TRBV6-2/TRBV6-3|many
CASRGAGNTEAFF
TGTGCCAGCAGGGGGGCGGGCAACACTGAAGCTTTCTTT
>16|NA|TRBJ1-1|TRBV6-2/TRBV6-3|many
CASSLYRQLLNTEAFF
TGTGCCAGCAGTTTATACCGACAGCTCCTGAACACTGAAGCTTTCTTT
>15|NA|TRBJ2-2|TRBV6-1|many
CASSAGTLNTGELFF
TGTGCCAGCAGTGCCGGGACGTTAAACACCGGGGAGCTGTTTTTT
>15|TRBD1|TRBJ1-1|TRBV2|many
CASRPPGGWGTEAFF
TGTGCCAGCAGACCTCCAGGGGGTTGGGGCACTGAAGCTTTCTTT
>14|NA|TRBJ1-1|TRBV10-3|NA
CAISVGAGNTEAFF
TGTGCCATCAGTGTAGGGGCCGGGAACACTGAAGCTTTCTTT
>14|NA|TRBJ1-3|TRBV20-1|many
CSARGGSTGNTIYF
TGCAGTGCTAGAGGGGGAAGTACTGGAAACACCATATATTTT
>17|TRBD1|TRBJ1-5|TRBV4-2|many
CASSQDGGQGIHQPQHF
TGTGCCAGCAGCCAAGATGGGGGACAGGGAATCCATCAGCCCCAGCATTTT
>15|NA|TRBJ1-1|TRBV6-1|many
CASRTGHLMNTEAFF
TGTGCCAGCAGAACGGGACACCTCATGAACACTGAAGCTTTCTTT
>12|NA|TRBJ1-2|TRBV12-3/TRBV12-4|NA
CASSLTTNGYTF
TGTGCCAGCAGTTTAACAACTAATGGCTACACCTTC
>16|NA|TRBJ1-2|TRBV14|many
CASSQDTRDKFYGYTF
TGTGCCAGCAGCCAAGATACCAGGGACAAATTCTATGGCTACACCTTC
>14|NA|TRBJ2-5|TRBV7-6|many
CASSLGIGEETQYF
TGTGCCAGCAGCTTAGGGATAGGGGAAGAGACCCAGTACTTC
>12|NA|TRBJ2-1|TRBV20-1|NA
CSATRDAGTQFF
TGCAGTGCTACACGGGACGCCGGAACCCAGTTCTTC
>12|NA|TRBJ2-7|TRBV28|many
CASREASYEQYF
TGTGCCAGCAGAGAGGCTTCCTACGAGCAGTACTTC
>13|NA|TRBJ1-4|TRBV28|many
CASEQGYNEKLFF
TGTGCCAGTGAACAGGGTTATAATGAAAAACTGTTTTTT
>16|NA|TRBJ2-3|TRBV6-1|NA
CASSDGAILVTDKQYF
TGTGCCAGCAGTGATGGGGCGATACTAGTCACAGATAAGCAGTACTTT
>14|TRBD1|TRBJ2-7|TRBV7-9|many
CASSLGGTGGQQYF
TGTGCCAGCAGCTTAGGAGGGACAGGGGGCCAGCAGTACTTC
>13|TRBD1|TRBJ2-7|TRBV7-2|many
CASNRQGVYEQYF
TGTGCCAGCAACCGACAGGGAGTGTACGAGCAGTACTTC
>14|NA|TRBJ2-3|TRBV12-3/TRBV12-4|many
CASSLDGTTDTQYF
TGTGCCAGCAGTTTAGACGGAACCACAGATACGCAGTATTTT
>14|NA|TRBJ1-4|TRBV19|NA
CASSNTGPNEKLFF
TGTGCCAGTAGTAATACAGGGCCTAATGAAAAACTGTTTTTT
>12|TRBD1|TRBJ2-7|TRBV6-2/TRBV6-3|many
CASSRQGYEQYF
TGTGCCAGCAGCCGACAGGGCTACGAGCAGTACTTC
>8|NA|TRBJ2-3|TRBV20-1|many
CSASVRYF
TGCAGTGCTAGCGTCAGGTATTTT
>16|TRBD1|TRBJ2-7|TRBV7-6|many
CASSLLPDRVPNEQYF
TGTGCCAGCAGCTTACTCCCGGACAGGGTTCCCAACGAGCAGTACTTC
>15|TRBD2|TRBJ2-3|TRBV6-1|NA
CASSLRLAGGDTQYF
TGTGCCAGCAGCCTCAGACTAGCGGGGGGGGATACGCAGTATTTT
>13|NA|TRBJ2-1|TRBV5-1|NA
CASYGVQYNEQFF
TGCGCCAGCTACGGGGTGCAGTACAATGAGCAGTTCTTC
>15|NA|TRBJ1-4|TRBV7-3|many
CASSLRVGAGEKLFF
TGTGCCAGCAGCTTAAGAGTAGGAGCGGGTGAAAAACTGTTTTTT
>15|TRBD1|TRBJ1-1|TRBV11-2|many
CASSSRTGSFGEAFF
TGTGCCAGCAGCTCAAGGACAGGGAGCTTTGGTGAAGCTTTCTTT
>14|TRBD1|TRBJ2-5|TRBV12-3/TRBV12-4|many
CASRGQTYQETQYF
TGTGCCAGCAGGGGACAGACGTACCAAGAGACCCAGTACTTC
>14|NA|TRBJ2-1|TRBV6-1|many
CATEAWASYNEQFF
TGTGCCACCGAGGCGTGGGCCTCCTACAATGAGCAGTTCTTC
>14|NA|TRBJ1-5|TRBV14|medium-sized
CASSPQGSNQPQHF
TGTGCCAGCAGCCCCCAAGGTTCGAATCAGCCCCAGCATTTT
>12|NA|TRBJ1-2|TRBV11-2|many
CASSLGAYGYTF
TGTGCCAGCAGCTTGGGTGCCTATGGCTACACCTTC
>17|NA|TRBJ2-7|TRBV4-2|many
CASSHRWGEDPSYEQYF
TGTGCCAGCAGCCACCGCTGGGGGGAGGATCCCTCCTACGAGCAGTACTTC
>16|TRBD2|TRBJ2-2|TRBV15|many
CATSRVAGGAPGELFF
TGTGCCACCAGCAGAGTGGCCGGGGGGGCCCCCGGGGAGCTGTTTTTT